Each of the 24 T cell receptor beta chains below was sequenced from the same sample in a study of T-cell reconstitution after alpha-beta-depleted transplantation in children. During its preparation, the TCRbeta library received unique molecular identifiers. TCRdb redid the calling of the PCR reads with MiXCR, one entry per CDR3 protein. The table lists some 290,000 distinct CDR3 sequences, almost 10% of them singletons. This specimen was PBMCs from the stem cell graft donor, taken from the stem cell graft. The source is a human donor who donated a stem cell graft to a child with SCID.

The rearrangement joins TRBV5-1 to TRBJ2-5; 10 positions match TRBD1. CDR3 length: 15 amino acids. The germline gives CDR1 SGHRS, CDR2 YFSETQ. J was trimmed by 5 bases and V by 4 bases; bases with no gene match: 8. For the CDR3, the DNA is TGCGCCAGCAGCCTCCGACAGGGGGCAAGGGAGACCCAGTACTTC. Encoded protein: CASSLRQGARETQYF.

This clonotype was detected many times. The CDR3 region has the DNA TGTGCCAGCAGTTTAGTCAACCAAGAGACCCAGTACTTC. Translating it yields CASSLVNQETQYF. The V call is TRBV28, the J call TRBJ2-5; no definite D call. In germline, CDR1 is MDHEN, CDR2 SYDVKM. This CDR3 is 13 amino acids long. Trimming took off 2 bases at V and 0 bases at J, with 4 bases between the two ends.

This clonotype has ten or more counts. The CDR3 here is CASSPMGVGAAFF. CDR3 nucleotides: TGTGCCAGCAGCCCAATGGGGGTCGGGGCAGCTTTCTTT. V is TRBV12-3 or TRBV12-4 and J is TRBJ1-1, with D perhaps matching TRBD1 (5 bases). V dropped 6 bases and J dropped 10 bases, with 18 bases sitting between them. This CDR3 is built from 13 residues.

A few counts support this clonotype. J is TRBJ2-2 and V is TRBV7-8, with no clear D. The V and J ends lost 4 bases and 0 bases respectively, with 12 bases between them. Germline-derived CDR1 and CDR2 are SGHVS and FQNEAQ. The CDR3 consists of 16 residues. The chain's CDR3 is CASSSVGPANTGELFF. The CDR3 coding sequence is TGTGCCAGCAGCTCTGTAGGGCCGGCGAACACCGGGGAGCTGTTTTTT.

This clonotype was detected only a few times. The chain employs TRBV20-1 and TRBJ1-2, with a possible D match to TRBD1 (5 bases). Between the trimmed V and J ends, which lost 3 bases and 3 bases, there was a span of 14 bases. This CDR3 has 14 amino acids. CDR1 is DFQATT and CDR2 is SNEGSKA in the germline V gene (reference sequence). The CDR3 loop reads CSASPPGWDYGYTF. CDR3 coding DNA: TGCAGTGCTAGTCCCCCAGGGTGGGACTATGGCTACACCTTC.

The chain is built from TRBV3-1 and TRBJ2-6, with D maybe TRBD2 (5 bases). The CDR3 length is 16 residues. With 2 bases removed from V and 2 bases from J, the gap between germline ends came to 10 bases. Looked up from germline, CDR1 is LGHDT and CDR2 is YNNKEL (reference sequence). The CDR3 loop is CASSQSSGTGANVLTF. The CDR3 DNA follows: TGTGCCAGCAGCCAAAGTTCCGGGACTGGGGCCAACGTCCTGACTTTC.

This clonotype came up a few times. The genes are TRBV7-9 and TRBJ2-7; 7 positions agree with TRBD2. CDR1 SEHNR and CDR2 FQNEAQ come from the germline V gene (reference sequence). Trimming cost V 5 bases and J 2 bases; bases outside gene matches: 6. This CDR3 spans 14 amino acids. This chain's CDR3 is CASSPKRGPYEQYF. The CDR3 nucleotides are TGTGCCAGCAGCCCGAAGCGGGGACCCTACGAGCAGTACTTC. The variable domain in full, completed from reference TRBV7-9 and TRBJ2-7, reads DTGVSQNPRHKITKRGQNVTFRCDPISEHNRLYWYRQTLGQGPEFLTYFQNEAQLEKSRLLSDRFSAERPKGSFSTLEIQRTEQGDSAMYLCASSPKRGPYEQYFGPGTRLTVT.

This chain's CDR3 is CSVNPPSGRGETQYF. The CDR3 DNA reads TGCAGCGTTAATCCCCCCTCAGGGAGAGGAGAGACCCAGTACTTC. The rearrangement joins TRBV29-1 to TRBJ2-5; D might be TRBD1 or TRBD2, each matching 5 bases. Trimming stripped 5 bases from V and 4 bases from J, with 20 bases between. The CDR3 has 15 amino acids. The V gene's germline CDR1 is SQVTM and CDR2 ANQGSEA.

This clonotype occurred many times. The chain is built from TRBV9 and TRBJ2-3; 10 bases fit TRBD2. This CDR3 is 15 amino acids long. Germline-derived CDR1 and CDR2 are SGDLS and YYNGEE. V lost 3 bases, J lost 5 bases, and 6 bases stayed unmatched. As DNA, the CDR3 is TGTGCCAGCAGCGCTAGCGGGGGACCGGTAGATACGCAGTATTTT. This sequence encodes CASSASGGPVDTQYF.

This clonotype was counted ten times or more. The chain has TRBV7-2 and TRBJ1-5; maybe TRBD1 (6 bases). The V gene lost 7 bases and the J gene lost 0 bases, with 19 bases spanning the gap. This CDR3 has 17 amino acids. Germline V gene sequence: CDR1 SGHTA, CDR2 FQGNSA. CDR3 DNA: TGTGCCAGCAACCTCGGGCGGGACACCTTTAGCAATCAGCCCCAGCATTTT. It translates to CASNLGRDTFSNQPQHF.

This chain links TRBV11-2 with TRBJ2-7; unclear D gene. Germline lookup yields CDR1 SGHAT and CDR2 FQNNGV. There are 13 residues in the CDR3. Trimming removed 2 bases at V and 1 base at J, with 6 bases between. The CDR3 nucleotides read TGTGCCAGCAGCTTATCGGAGTCCTACGAGCAGTACTTC. Amino acids: CASSLSESYEQYF.

In its sample, this clonotype was seen a few times. The chain carries TRBV12-3 or TRBV12-4 and TRBJ1-1; TRBD1 might be the D (5 bases). CDR3 length equals 15 residues. The V gene lost 3 bases and the J gene lost 7 bases, with 18 bases spanning the gap. The CDR3 reads CASSFVAGYQGEAFF. The DNA of the CDR3 is TGTGCCAGCAGTTTTGTGGCAGGATACCAGGGTGAAGCTTTCTTT.

In its sample, this clonotype was seen many times. The chain joins TRBV3-1 to TRBJ2-5, with D hard to call. This CDR3 contains 12 residues. V shed 0 bases and J shed 1 base, with 0 bases lying between them. CDR1 and CDR2 from the germline V gene are LGHDT and YNNKEL (reference sequence). This CDR3 reads CASSQDQETQYF. CDR3 DNA: TGTGCCAGCAGCCAAGACCAAGAGACCCAGTACTTC.

This chain uses TRBV27 with TRBJ1-1; D might be TRBD1 (6 bases). This CDR3 has 13 amino acids. V shed 4 bases and J shed 3 bases, with 9 bases lying between them. Germline V lookup: CDR1 MNHEY, CDR2 SMNVEV (reference sequence). CDR3 residues: CASSWGADTEAFF. Here the CDR3 DNA reads TGTGCCAGCAGTTGGGGGGCTGACACTGAAGCTTTCTTT.

This clonotype was detected a few times. V is TRBV6-5 and J is TRBJ2-7; D remains unclear. The CDR3 extends over 13 amino acids. CDR1 and CDR2 from the germline V gene are MNHEY and SVGAGI. The V gene lost 0 bases and the J gene lost 7 bases, with 10 bases spanning the gap. DNA of the CDR3: TGTGCCAGCAGTTACTCCACTGGTTGGGAGCAGTACTTC. It translates to CASSYSTGWEQYF.

V gene TRBV6-5 combines with J gene TRBJ2-3, with D possibly TRBD2 on 5 matching bases. Trimming cost V 2 bases and J 1 base, with 13 bases left between them. Germline assignment: CDR1 MNHEY and CDR2 SVGAGI. This CDR3 has 16 residues. CDR3 region: CASSYTPGSGTDTQYF. DNA of the CDR3: TGTGCCAGCAGTTACACCCCGGGTAGCGGCACAGATACGCAGTATTTT.

J is TRBJ1-5 and V is TRBV29-1; D gene unclear. V lost 4 bases and J lost 4, with 8 bases in between. The CDR3 runs to 12 residues. Germline V gene lookup returns CDR1 SQVTM and CDR2 ANQGSEA. CDR3: CSVGAANQPQHF. The DNA of the CDR3 is TGCAGCGTTGGGGCAGCAAATCAGCCCCAGCATTTT.

This clonotype was seen only a few times. The chain uses TRBV12-3 or TRBV12-4 and TRBJ2-1; 8 bases line up with TRBD2. V was clipped by 2 bases and J by 4 bases; unmatched bases: 19. There are 20 residues in the CDR3. The CDR3 nucleotides read TGTGCCAGCAGTTTAAATATGAGGGGTGTGGCGGGGGGAAGGTACAATGAGCAGTTCTTC. Translated: CASSLNMRGVAGGRYNEQFF.

The chain joins TRBV12-3 or TRBV12-4 to TRBJ1-5; TRBD1 might be the D (5 bases). Trimming pared 6 bases from V and 0 bases from J, leaving 9 bases between. This CDR3 has 14 amino acids. CDR3 protein: CASRTTGSNQPQHF. The DNA for the CDR3 is TGTGCCAGCAGGACCACAGGTAGCAATCAGCCCCAGCATTTT.

V usage is TRBV6-4 and J usage is TRBJ2-1, with D possibly called TRBD1 or TRBD2 (6 bases each). The CDR3 has 15 residues. Trimming pared 0 bases from V and 7 bases from J, leaving 13 bases between. Germline-derived CDR1 and CDR2 are MRHNA and SNTAGT. The DNA of the CDR3 is TGTGCCAGCAGTGACTCGACTTCGGGGGCTAATGAGCAGTTCTTC. The encoded protein is CASSDSTSGANEQFF.

The DNA of the CDR3 is TGCAGCGTTTTTCCGGGCTGGGGGGGTCCCGCCCGGGACACCGGGGAGCTGTTTTTT. Translation gives CSVFPGWGGPARDTGELFF. V usage is TRBV29-1 and J usage is TRBJ2-2; 7 positions match TRBD2. The CDR3 loop spans 19 amino acids. With 5 bases clipped from V and 3 bases from J, the junction kept 21 bases outside the gene matches. Per the germline V gene, CDR1 is SQVTM and CDR2 is ANQGSEA.

The table lists this clonotype with a few counts. The V gene is TRBV2, the J gene TRBJ2-7; 11 nucleotides agree with TRBD1. Trimming removed 6 bases from V and 7 bases from J; junction bases left unmatched: 8. Germline CDR1 SNHLY, CDR2 FYNNEI. The CDR3 spans 14 residues. The CDR3 reads CASRSGQGAGEQYF. In DNA form, the CDR3 reads TGTGCCAGCAGGTCCGGACAGGGGGCAGGGGAGCAGTACTTC.

This rearrangement joins TRBV5-4 to TRBJ2-3, with D possibly being TRBD1 (5 bases). This CDR3 region has 14 residues. CDR1 SGHNT and CDR2 YYREEE come from the germline V gene (reference sequence). V lost 4 bases, J lost 5 bases, and 14 bases lay in between. The CDR3 region has the DNA TGTGCCAGCAGCCGCGGTGGGGCCAGAGATACGCAGTATTTT. It is translated as CASSRGGARDTQYF.

The V gene is TRBV12-3 or TRBV12-4, the J gene TRBJ1-1, with 7 bases identical to TRBD1. The ends lost 5 bases at V and 6 bases at J; junction bases unmatched: 9. There are 14 residues in the CDR3. The CDR3 DNA sequence: TGTGCCAGCAGTCCAACAGGGGTGGGCGCTGAAGCTTTCTTT. Encoded protein: CASSPTGVGAEAFF.